What follows are 16 T cell receptor beta chains derived from one specimen sequenced in a study of shared clonotypes between healthy human individuals. Produced via immunoSEQ multiplex PCR; TCRdb's table is partial and in-frame only. The table has under 200,000 clones, 85% to 95% seen once. Material for sequencing was naive CD4+ T cells sorted from blood. Subset here: CD45RA+ positively selected. The origin of the receptors is a woman aged 25 to 39 in good health.

This chain uses TRBV7-9 with TRBJ2-1; 9 positions agree with TRBD2. Germline values: CDR1 SEHNR, CDR2 FQNEAQ (reference sequence). The CDR3 is 15 residues long. V dropped 2 bases and J dropped 7; count of bases not matched to a gene: 6. The CDR3 nucleotides read TGTGCCAGCAGCTTACCTAGCGGGATATATAATGAGCAGTTCTTC. It codes for CASSLPSGIYNEQFF.

The V call is TRBV6-4, the J call TRBJ1-4; no reliable D call. Germline lookup yields CDR1 MRHNA and CDR2 SNTAGT. The CDR3 extends over 14 amino acids. V was shortened by 11 bases and J by 0 bases, with 13 bases between the two germline ends. This CDR3 reads CARTGRATNEKLFF. The CDR3, as DNA: TGTGCCCGAACGGGAAGAGCAACTAATGAAAAACTGTTTTTT.

The rearrangement uses TRBV23-1 and TRBJ2-6, with TRBD1 identical over 7 bases. TRBV23-1 is noted as an ORF with a role that remains uncertain. Trimming removed 7 bases from V and 0 bases from J; junction bases left unmatched: 15. This CDR3 spans 19 amino acids. The CDR3 spells CASNGPRDSANSGANVLTF. CDR3 bases: TGCGCCAGCAATGGACCCCGGGACAGTGCAAACTCTGGGGCCAACGTCCTGACTTTC.

The chain links TRBV7-9 to TRBJ2-1, with 8 bases aligning to TRBD2. Germline values: CDR1 SEHNR, CDR2 FQNEAQ (reference sequence). The V and J ends lost 5 bases and 10 bases, in that order; junction bases with no gene match: 4. This CDR3 contains 12 residues. In DNA form, the CDR3 reads TGTGCCAGCAGCACTACTAGCGGAGAGCAGTTCTTC. It specifies CASSTTSGEQFF.

This chain links TRBV18 with TRBJ2-7, with D uncertain. The germline gives CDR1 KGHSH, CDR2 LQKENI. The CDR3 runs 12 residues. Trimming left V 2 bases short and J 6 bases short, with 8 bases between. The CDR3 region has the DNA TGTGCCAGCTCACCAAGCAGAGGCGAGCAGTACTTC. This codes for CASSPSRGEQYF.

J is TRBJ2-2 and V is TRBV11-2; D is ambiguous. CDR3 length: 13 amino acids. The V end was cut by 5 bases, the J end by 7 bases, with 11 bases between. In germline, CDR1 is SGHAT, CDR2 FQNNGV. As DNA, the CDR3 is TGTGCCAGCAGCGTTATAGGTAACGGGGAGCTGTTTTTT. Translation gives CASSVIGNGELFF.

V and J are TRBV6-6 and TRBJ1-1; D is unresolved. V was pared by 4 bases and J by 11 bases, with 17 bases between. In germline, CDR1 is MNHNY, CDR2 SVGAGI (reference sequence). The CDR3 loop spans 13 amino acids. CDR3: CASSSTPNTGAFF. In nucleotides, the CDR3 is TGTGCCAGCAGTTCGACACCAAACACTGGGGCTTTCTTT.

J is TRBJ1-5 and V is TRBV28, with a tentative D call TRBD1 (5 bases). In germline, CDR1 is MDHEN, CDR2 SYDVKM. The germline V and J ends were trimmed by 8 bases and 1 base, with 15 bases remaining between them. The CDR3 covers 15 residues. The CDR3, as DNA: TGTGCCAGCCAACCTTGGGGCGGAAGCAATCAGCCCCAGCATTTT. As protein: CASQPWGGSNQPQHF. Together with reference TRBV28 and TRBJ1-5, the CDR3 gives the full variable domain: DVKVTQSSRYLVKRTGEKVFLECVQDMDHENMFWYRQDPGLGLRLIYFSYDVKMKEKGDIPEGYSVSREKKERFSLILESASTNQTSMYLCASQPWGGSNQPQHFGDGTRLSIL.

The CDR3 DNA is TGCGCCAGCAGCTTGGTAGCGGGAACGGGGGCCAACGTCCTGACTTTC. Its translation is CASSLVAGTGANVLTF. The chain links TRBV5-1 to TRBJ2-6, with 8 bases fitting TRBD2. The trim removed 0 bases at V and 4 bases at J, leaving 3 bases unmatched. The CDR3 length is 16 residues. Germline CDR1 SGHRS, CDR2 YFSETQ.

This sequence joins TRBV19 and TRBJ1-2; D unclear. The CDR3 has 16 amino acids. Germline V gene sequence: CDR1 LNHDA, CDR2 SQIVND (reference sequence). Trimming shortened V by 1 base and J by 6 bases, and 18 bases separated the two germline ends. The CDR3 here is CASSIGSKKGTDGYTF. CDR3 nucleotide sequence: TGTGCCAGTAGTATAGGGAGCAAAAAGGGAACGGATGGCTACACCTTC.

The chain has TRBV20-1 and TRBJ1-1, with D possibly TRBD1 on 5 matching bases. CDR3 length: 11 amino acids. Germline CDR1 is DFQATT and CDR2 is SNEGSKA (reference sequence). Trimming shortened V by 1 base and J by 11 bases, and 11 bases separated the two germline ends. In DNA, the CDR3 is TGCAGTGCTAGAGCTCAGGGAGCGGCTTTCTTT. This translates into CSARAQGAAFF.

The chain has TRBV19 and TRBJ2-3, with 9 bases lining up with TRBD1. J lost 3 bases, V lost 7 bases, and 5 bases had no gene match. Per germline, CDR1 LNHDA and CDR2 SQIVND (reference sequence). The CDR3 extends over 14 amino acids. CDR3 in amino acids: CASKGTGTTDTQYF. The CDR3 DNA sequence: TGTGCCAGTAAGGGGACAGGGACTACAGATACGCAGTATTTT.

CDR3 sequence reads: CASSHDNRGLNTEAFF. As DNA, the CDR3 is TGTGCCAGCAGCCACGATAACAGGGGGCTGAACACTGAAGCTTTCTTT. The chain is built from TRBV14 and TRBJ1-1, with 9 positions matching TRBD1. CDR1 is SGHDN, CDR2 FVKESK, per germline. Trimming took 3 bases from V and 0 from J; bases not matched to a gene: 5. This CDR3 comprises 16 residues.

This chain joins TRBV19 and TRBJ1-5, with D perhaps matching TRBD1 (5 bases). The germline CDR1 and CDR2 sequences are LNHDA and SQIVND (reference sequence). With 3 bases removed from V and 7 bases from J, the gap between germline ends came to 16 bases. The CDR3 has 15 residues. The CDR3 is CASSIELGVEQPQHF. The CDR3 coding sequence is TGTGCCAGTAGTATTGAGTTGGGGGTAGAGCAGCCCCAGCATTTT.

The chain employs TRBV19 and TRBJ2-7; a weak D match, TRBD1 (6 bases). CDR3 size: 15 residues. Germline assignment: CDR1 LNHDA and CDR2 SQIVND (reference sequence). The ends were cut back, 4 bases at V and 0 bases at J, with 13 bases in the middle. As DNA, the CDR3 is TGTGCCAGTAGTAAACAGGGTAGGTACTCCTACGAGCAGTACTTC. As protein: CASSKQGRYSYEQYF.

The chain carries TRBV28 and TRBJ2-5, with 10 bases matching TRBD1. TRBJ2-7 explains the end of the DNA better; the J call may be wrong. The V gene's germline CDR1 is MDHEN and CDR2 SYDVKM. There are 14 residues in the CDR3. CDR3 region: CAAFQTGQGYEQYF. In DNA, the CDR3 is TGTGCCGCATTCCAGACGGGACAGGGGTACGAGCAGTACTTC.